These 25 T cell receptor beta chains were all obtained from the same sample, sequenced in a study of blood T cell repertoires in COVID-19. TCRdb keeps only in-frame clones here, not all; method: immunoSEQ multiplex PCR. The sample lists 140,000 or so clones, roughly 77% occurring once. Sequenced: peripheral blood. The receptors were gathered from a man between 60 and 75 years old with acute or convalescent COVID-19.

The rearrangement joins TRBV12-3 or TRBV12-4 to TRBJ1-1, with a possible D match to TRBD1 (6 bases). The V gene lost 6 bases and the J gene lost 0 bases, with 8 bases spanning the gap. This CDR3 contains 13 residues. The CDR3 here is CASSQGLNTEAFF. The CDR3 region has the DNA TGTGCCAGCAGCCAGGGGTTGAACACTGAAGCTTTCTTT.

The rearrangement uses TRBV4-1 and TRBJ1-3; no firm D call. The CDR3 has 14 amino acids. Germline V gives CDR1 MGHRA, CDR2 YSYEKL. With 1 base removed from V and 1 base from J, the gap between germline ends came to 5 bases. In DNA form, the CDR3 reads TGCGCCAGCAGCCAAGCCGGTTCTGGAAACACCATATATTTT. Amino acids: CASSQAGSGNTIYF.

This clone is a singleton in its sample. The sample carries other DNA sequences with the same CDR3. This rearrangement joins TRBV18 to TRBJ2-2, with D perhaps matching TRBD2 (5 bases). Germline V lookup: CDR1 KGHSH, CDR2 LQKENI. CDR3 length: 14 residues. The V end was cut by 3 bases, the J end by 1 base, with 6 bases between. The CDR3 region has the DNA TGTGCCAGCTCACCCGGACTGAACACCGGGGAGCTGTTTTTT. Translation gives CASSPGLNTGELFF.

This clone appeared once. CDR3 DNA sequence: TGTGCCAGCAGCTTGGCCGGGTCTATGACTACAGATACGCAGTATTTT. Protein product: CASSLAGSMTTDTQYF. The chain couples TRBV5-4 to TRBJ2-3; D remains unclear. The CDR3 is made up of 16 amino acids. The V end lost 0 bases, the J end lost 3 bases, and 14 bases lay between the germline ends. Germline CDR1 is SGHNT and CDR2 is YYREEE (reference sequence).

V is TRBV7-9 and J is TRBJ1-5, with 8 bases aligning to TRBD1. Trimming took 4 bases from V and 7 from J; bases not matched to a gene: 6. This CDR3 comprises 14 residues. Looked up from germline, CDR1 is SEHNR and CDR2 is FQNEAQ (reference sequence). In DNA, the CDR3 is TGTGCCAGCAGCTCATCAGGGGGCTGGCAGCCCCAGCATTTT. It is translated as CASSSSGGWQPQHF. Complete variable domain (other parts from reference TRBV7-9 and TRBJ1-5): DTGVSQNPRHKITKRGQNVTFRCDPISEHNRLYWYRQTLGQGPEFLTYFQNEAQLEKSRLLSDRFSAERPKGSFSTLEIQRTEQGDSAMYLCASSSSGGWQPQHFGDGTRLSIL.

The CDR3 bases are TGTGCCAGCAGCTCCCGGGACAGAACCTACGAGCAGTACTTC. It specifies CASSSRDRTYEQYF. The rearrangement uses TRBV11-2 and TRBJ2-7; 7 positions match TRBD1. This CDR3 is built from 14 residues. Germline V CDR1 and CDR2: SGHAT, FQNNGV. Losses at the gene ends were 4 bases for V and 2 bases for J; bases not matched to a gene: 5. Full variable domain (rest looked up from reference TRBV11-2 and TRBJ2-7): EAGVAQSPRYKIIEKRQSVAFWCNPISGHATLYWYQQILGQGPKLLIQFQNNGVVDDSQLPKDRFSAERLKGVDSTLKIQPAKLEDSAVYLCASSSRDRTYEQYFGPGTRLTVT.

Turning to this clone: Different DNA sequences within this sample yield the same CDR3. The V gene is TRBV5-1, the J gene TRBJ1-3, with no clear D. Germline V lookup: CDR1 SGHRS, CDR2 YFSETQ. Trimming cost V 0 bases and J 0 bases, with 4 bases left between them. The CDR3 runs to 14 residues. CDR3 DNA: TGCGCCAGCAGCTTGGCGAGCTCTGGAAACACCATATATTTT. It translates to CASSLASSGNTIYF.

The J gene is TRBJ2-7, the V gene TRBV11-2, with unresolved D. Germline CDR1 and CDR2: SGHAT and FQNNGV. V gave up 3 bases and J gave up 6 bases, with 12 bases separating them. The CDR3 is made up of 13 amino acids. The CDR3 sequence is CASSLAAAREQYF. In DNA, the CDR3 is TGTGCCAGCAGCTTGGCGGCCGCACGCGAGCAGTACTTC.

The chain recombines TRBV10-3 with TRBJ2-4, with TRBD2 as a possible D gene (5 bases). CDR1 is ENHRY and CDR2 is SYGVKD in the germline V gene. There are 14 residues in the CDR3. V lost 2 bases, J lost 3 bases, and 8 bases lay in between. The CDR3 DNA follows: TGTGCCATCAGTGAGCCGGAGGACAAAAACATTCAGTACTTC. Protein sequence: CAISEPEDKNIQYF.

This clone was observed many times. The J gene is TRBJ1-6, the V gene TRBV2; D perhaps matches TRBD1 (5 bases). Germline CDR1 and CDR2: SNHLY and FYNNEI. This CDR3 contains 17 residues. V lost 8 bases and J 8 bases, leaving 25 bases between the germline ends. The CDR3 loop is CASWGDLMVVRDSPLHF. The CDR3 nucleotides read TGTGCCAGCTGGGGGGACTTAATGGTTGTGAGGGATTCACCCCTCCACTTT.

In its sample, this clone was seen a few times. The chain carries TRBV30 and TRBJ2-1; 9 nucleotides agree with TRBD2. CDR3 size: 15 residues. Germline assignment: CDR1 GTSNPN and CDR2 SVGIG (reference sequence). V lost 5 bases, J lost 7 bases, and 12 bases stayed unmatched. The CDR3 nucleotides read TGTGCCTGGGGAGGGCTAGCGGGACGAAGGAATGAGCAGTTCTTC. It yields the protein CAWGGLAGRRNEQFF.

This clone is a singleton in its sample. J is TRBJ2-7 and V is TRBV27; TRBD2 matches 7 bases. The ends lost 0 bases at V and 7 bases at J; junction bases unmatched: 9. Germline loops: CDR1 MNHEY, CDR2 SMNVEV (reference sequence). There are 15 residues in the CDR3. CDR3 DNA: TGTGCCAGCAGTTTATCCCTTGGGGGAGGGCTAGAGCAGTACTTC. It specifies CASSLSLGGGLEQYF.

The V call is TRBV7-9, the J call TRBJ1-4, with D possibly being TRBD1 (5 bases). Trimming removed 5 bases from V and 7 bases from J, with 8 bases in between. Germline CDR1 is SEHNR and CDR2 is FQNEAQ (reference sequence). The CDR3 extends over 12 amino acids. CDR3 in amino acids: CASSGDSEKLFF. The CDR3 nucleotides are TGTGCCAGCAGCGGAGACAGTGAAAAACTGTTTTTT.

This chain connects TRBV27 to TRBJ2-6, with 8 bases matching TRBD1. CDR3 length: 20 amino acids. Trimming at V came to 6 bases and at J to 1 base, leaving 17 bases not matched to a gene. Germline V CDR1 and CDR2: MNHEY, SMNVEV (reference sequence). This CDR3 is CASSREPPGGDVSGANVLTF. The DNA for the CDR3 is TGTGCCAGCAGCCGAGAGCCTCCAGGGGGCGATGTTTCTGGGGCCAACGTCCTGACTTTC.

This clone has only one observation. The rearrangement joins TRBV9 to TRBJ2-7, with D possibly being TRBD1 (6 bases). This CDR3 is 15 amino acids long. Germline assignment: CDR1 SGDLS and CDR2 YYNGEE. Trimming took 3 bases from V and 9 from J, leaving 22 bases between them. Here the CDR3 reads CASSEGDRLTPLQYF. The CDR3 DNA reads as TGTGCCAGCAGCGAGGGGGACCGCCTAACCCCATTGCAGTACTTC. Combining the CDR3 with reference TRBV9 and TRBJ2-7 gives the whole variable domain DSGVTQTPKHLITATGQRVTLRCSPRSGDLSVYWYQQSLDQGLQFLIQYYNGEERAKGNILERFSAQQFPDLHSELNLSSLELGDSALYFCASSEGDRLTPLQYFGPGTRLTVT.

This chain joins TRBV29-1 and TRBJ1-2; D is undetermined. The ends were cut back, 4 bases at V and 0 bases at J, with 9 bases in the middle. Germline CDR1 is SQVTM and CDR2 is ANQGSEA. The CDR3 sequence is 13 residues long. CDR3 protein: CSVGEPSNYGYTF. CDR3 nucleotides: TGCAGCGTTGGTGAGCCATCTAACTATGGCTACACCTTC.

The table lists this clone with a few counts. V gene TRBV5-1 combines with J gene TRBJ1-1; no firm D call. The V gene's germline CDR1 is SGHRS and CDR2 YFSETQ. The V gene lost 1 base and the J gene lost 0 bases, with 4 bases spanning the gap. This CDR3 region has 13 residues. CDR3 residues: CASSLRLNTEAFF. As DNA, the CDR3 is TGCGCCAGCAGCTTGCGTCTGAACACTGAAGCTTTCTTT.

J is TRBJ2-2 and V is TRBV5-1; D gene unclear. The ends were cut back, 0 bases at V and 1 base at J, with 16 bases in the middle. CDR1 is SGHRS, CDR2 YFSETQ, per germline. The CDR3 loop spans 18 amino acids. The CDR3 sequence: CASSLAGIVTQNTGELFF. The CDR3 coding sequence is TGCGCCAGCAGCTTGGCGGGTATAGTCACCCAGAACACCGGGGAGCTGTTTTTT.

The CDR3, as DNA: TGTGCCAGCAGCTTTTCTTGGACTAGTACCGGGGGTGAGCAGTTCTTC. This gives the protein CASSFSWTSTGGEQFF. The chain is built from TRBV7-9 and TRBJ2-1; TRBD2 matches at 7 bases. V dropped 3 bases and J dropped 9; count of bases not matched to a gene: 14. Germline CDR1 reads SEHNR; CDR2 reads FQNEAQ (reference sequence). The CDR3 totals 16 residues.

V and J are TRBV19 and TRBJ1-3; D call uncertain. This CDR3 region has 15 residues. Germline CDR1 and CDR2: LNHDA and SQIVND (reference sequence). V was trimmed by 5 bases and J by 0 bases, leaving 11 bases between them. CDR3 DNA sequence: TGTGCCAGTAGTCCCATTGATAGCTCTGGAAACACCATATATTTT. Protein sequence: CASSPIDSSGNTIYF.

The rearrangement joins TRBV5-6 to TRBJ1-6; the match to TRBD1 covers 9 bases. This CDR3 region has 15 residues. The germline CDR1 and CDR2 sequences are SGHDT and YYEEEE. V shed 4 bases, J shed 9 bases, and the junction held 8 bases outside the gene matches. The CDR3: CASSNDRGIGSPLHF. Here the CDR3 DNA reads TGTGCCAGCAGCAACGACAGGGGGATAGGTTCACCCCTCCACTTT.

The rearrangement joins TRBV9 to TRBJ2-7; 10 bases align to TRBD1. CDR1 is SGDLS and CDR2 is YYNGEE in the germline V gene. The V gene end was trimmed by 4 bases and the J gene end by 3 bases; junction bases not matched to a gene: 1. The CDR3 runs 13 residues. The CDR3, as DNA: TGTGCCAGCAGCAGGACAGGGGGCTACGAGCAGTACTTC. It yields the protein CASSRTGGYEQYF.

The rearrangement joins TRBV27 to TRBJ2-7; 10 bases map to TRBD2. The V gene end was trimmed by 5 bases and the J gene end by 1 base; junction bases not matched to a gene: 5. This CDR3 has 15 residues. The V gene's germline CDR1 is MNHEY and CDR2 SMNVEV (reference sequence). In DNA form, the CDR3 reads TGTGCCAGCAGTGAGCGGGAGGGCCCTTCCTACGAGCAGTACTTC. Residues: CASSEREGPSYEQYF.

This chain joins TRBV5-1 and TRBJ2-1, with a possible D match to TRBD1 (6 bases). V shed 4 bases and J shed 6 bases, with 14 bases lying between them. Germline loops: CDR1 SGHRS, CDR2 YFSETQ. The CDR3 has 14 amino acids. In nucleotides, the CDR3 is TGCGCCAGCAGCGGGGGCAGGGGCAGCAATGAGCAGTTCTTC. It translates to CASSGGRGSNEQFF.

The V gene is TRBV7-7, the J gene TRBJ2-4; TRBD1 might be the D (6 bases). Looked up from germline, CDR1 is SSHAT and CDR2 is FNYEAQ (reference sequence). This CDR3 has 18 amino acids. The V end lost 1 base, the J end lost 0 bases, and 16 bases lay between the germline ends. The CDR3 DNA reads as TGTGCCAGCAGCTTAGAAGCCCAGGGGATGGGAGCCAAAAACATTCAGTACTTC. The encoded protein is CASSLEAQGMGAKNIQYF.